The next 22 T cell receptor beta chains were all read from a single sample in a study of cytomegalovirus exposure and HLA in healthy donors (dated 2017 in TCRdb). Libraries were constructed by the immunoSEQ multiplex PCR assay. For the multiplex PCR, a mixture combining 60 forward primers for TCR Vbeta segments and 13 reverse primers for TCR Jbeta segments was used. What TCRdb holds here is the immuneACCESS table cut down to in-frame rearrangements. Part of the clones is not present; checked against another copy, under half of the missing clones reflect an unresolved V gene, and the others are unexplained. Within this sample are about 120,000 clones, with 77% of them counted one time only. The top ten clones comprise 9.5% to 13% of the sample. The specimen sequenced was PBMCs. The receptors originated from a man aged 35-49 years in good health and CMV-seropositive.

V is TRBV27 and J is TRBJ1-2; no clear D gene. The V end was cut by 10 bases, the J end by 3 bases, with 12 bases between. This CDR3 is built from 12 residues. Germline CDR1 reads MNHEY; CDR2 reads SMNVEV (reference sequence). CDR3 in amino acids: CATRGLDYGYTF. CDR3 in DNA: TGTGCCACCCGAGGGCTTGACTATGGCTACACCTTC.

V and J are TRBV7-2 and TRBJ2-7; the match to TRBD1 covers 10 bases. Germline V lookup: CDR1 SGHTA, CDR2 FQGNSA. Unmatched junction bases numbered 4, after V lost 4 bases and J lost 4 bases. This CDR3 has 14 residues. For the CDR3, the DNA is TGTGCCAGCAGCTGGGGACAGGGGAATTACGAGCAGTACTTC. Translation: CASSWGQGNYEQYF.

This chain uses TRBV7-3 with TRBJ2-3; D remains unclear. From germline, CDR1 is SGHTA and CDR2 FQGTGA. Trimming took 5 bases from V and 2 from J, leaving 8 bases between them. The CDR3 is made up of 13 amino acids. The chain's CDR3 is CASSPTYTDTQYF. The CDR3 DNA follows: TGTGCCAGCAGCCCTACTTACACAGATACGCAGTATTTT.

The chain combines TRBV5-8 with TRBJ1-3; unclear D gene. V lost 3 bases and J 4 bases, leaving 8 bases between the germline ends. CDR1 and CDR2 from the germline V gene are SGHTS and YDEGEE. CDR3 length: 13 residues. This CDR3 is CASSSLAGNTIYF. The CDR3 DNA follows: TGTGCCAGCAGCTCATTGGCCGGAAACACCATATATTTT.

The chain has TRBV28 and TRBJ1-4; possibly TRBD1 for D (6 bases). The CDR3 extends over 14 amino acids. Germline CDR1 reads MDHEN; CDR2 reads SYDVKM. Trimming removed 3 bases at V and 7 bases at J, with 12 bases between. The CDR3: CASSFWTVSEKLFF. The DNA for the CDR3 is TGTGCCAGCAGTTTCTGGACAGTTTCTGAAAAACTGTTTTTT.

This chain joins TRBV7-2 and TRBJ1-5, with a weak D call TRBD1 (6 bases). The CDR3 covers 15 residues. CDR1 and CDR2 from the germline V gene are SGHTA and FQGNSA. Trimming left V 5 bases short and J 1 base short, with 12 bases between. The CDR3 coding sequence is TGTGCCAGCAGCCCCACCGGACAGAGCAATCAGCCCCAGCATTTT. It translates to CASSPTGQSNQPQHF.

The CDR3 coding sequence is TGCGCCAGCAGCTTGGAAGCAGGGGGCTCCTATAATTCACCCCTCCACTTT. Its translation is CASSLEAGGSYNSPLHF. The chain carries TRBV5-1 and TRBJ1-6, with 7 positions matching TRBD1. CDR1 SGHRS and CDR2 YFSETQ come from the germline V gene. Unmatched junction bases numbered 3, after V lost 0 bases and J lost 0 bases. The CDR3 totals 17 residues.

This clone was picked up a small number of times. The chain links TRBV7-9 to TRBJ2-7; D possibly corresponds to TRBD1 (6 bases). Germline V gene sequence: CDR1 SEHNR, CDR2 FQNEAQ (reference sequence). This CDR3 has 14 residues. The V end was cut by 1 base, the J end by 5 bases, with 12 bases between. CDR3 bases: TGTGCCAGCAGCTTAGAACAGGGTGGCCACGAGCAGTACTTC. Amino acid sequence: CASSLEQGGHEQYF.

This clone was seen a single time. The junction departs from the called germline gene at one end, perhaps through a read error. The chain carries TRBV2 and TRBJ2-4; no clear D. The CDR3 covers 16 residues. Germline V gene lookup returns CDR1 SNHLY and CDR2 FYNNEI. This chain's CDR3 is CASSPERLETKNSQYF. CDR3 coding DNA: TGTGCCAGCAGTCCCGAGAGATTGGAAACCAAAAACAGTCAGTACTTC.

This clone came up once. This rearrangement joins TRBV6-4 to TRBJ2-3, with TRBD1 matching 9 bases. V lost 4 bases to trimming and J lost 4 bases; unmatched junction nucleotides: 9. The CDR3 consists of 16 residues. Germline CDR1 is MRHNA and CDR2 is SNTAGT. This chain's CDR3 is CASSAFSTGGADTQYF. CDR3 in DNA: TGTGCCAGCAGTGCCTTTTCCACAGGGGGCGCAGATACGCAGTATTTT.

The chain recombines TRBV6-5 with TRBJ1-5, with D maybe TRBD1 (5 bases). This CDR3 region has 15 residues. V lost 0 bases to trimming and J lost 1 base, with 7 bases between them. CDR1 MNHEY and CDR2 SVGAGI come from the germline V gene. CDR3 amino acids: CASSYSAGSNQPQHF. CDR3 DNA: TGTGCCAGCAGTTACTCTGCAGGGAGCAATCAGCCCCAGCATTTT.

The chain is built from TRBV29-1 and TRBJ1-2, with D unclear. The CDR3 is made up of 9 amino acids. Per germline, CDR1 SQVTM and CDR2 ANQGSEA. The V and J ends lost 5 bases and 8 bases respectively, with 6 bases between them. The CDR3 region is CSVSEGYTF. CDR3 nucleotides: TGCAGCGTTTCTGAGGGCTACACCTTC. Complete variable domain (other parts from reference TRBV29-1 and TRBJ1-2): SAVISQKPSRDICQRGTSLTIQCQVDSQVTMMFWYRQQPGQSLTLIATANQGSEATYESGFVIDKFPISRPNLTFSTLTVSNMSPEDSSIYLCSVSEGYTFGSGTRLTVV.

This clone was seen only a few times. V is TRBV7-4 and J is TRBJ2-1; 12 bases map to TRBD2. The germline V gene encodes CDR1 SGHVT and CDR2 SQSDAQ. The CDR3 contains 15 residues. Trimming removed 1 base from V and 8 bases from J; junction bases left unmatched: 3. The CDR3 region has the DNA TGTGCCAGCAGCTTAGGACTAGCGGGGGCCCATGAGCAGTTCTTC. It encodes CASSLGLAGAHEQFF.

The chain employs TRBV7-8 and TRBJ2-1; perhaps TRBD2 as D (5 bases). The CDR3 is made up of 17 amino acids. Trimming took 2 bases from V and 0 from J, leaving 14 bases between them. Germline CDR1 SGHVS, CDR2 FQNEAQ. The CDR3 spells CASSLKRGFSSYNEQFF. CDR3 sequence (DNA): TGTGCCAGCAGCTTAAAAAGAGGGTTCAGCTCCTACAATGAGCAGTTCTTC. The full variable domain, in which reference TRBV7-8 and TRBJ2-1 provide the parts outside the CDR3, is GAGVSQSPRYKVAKRGQDVALRCDPISGHVSLFWYQQALGQGPEFLTYFQNEAQLDKSGLPSDRFFAERPEGSVSTLKIQRTQQEDSAVYLCASSLKRGFSSYNEQFFGPGTRLTVL.

This clone was detected many times. The rearrangement joins TRBV11-2 to TRBJ2-7; 7 bases are a match to TRBD2. Losses at the gene ends were 0 bases for V and 6 bases for J; bases not matched to a gene: 8. The CDR3 spans 15 residues. CDR1 is SGHAT and CDR2 is FQNNGV in the germline V gene. The CDR3 region is CASSLDGGGLGEQYF. The CDR3 DNA reads TGTGCCAGCAGCTTAGACGGCGGGGGACTGGGCGAGCAGTACTTC.

The chain uses TRBV7-2 and TRBJ2-7, with D perhaps matching TRBD1 (6 bases). The CDR3 loop spans 14 amino acids. Germline V gives CDR1 SGHTA, CDR2 FQGNSA. The V end lost 5 bases, the J end lost 3 bases, and 14 bases lay between the germline ends. CDR3 bases: TGTGCCAGCAGCGCAACAGGGATAGTCTACGAGCAGTACTTC. Its translation is CASSATGIVYEQYF.

This clone was found once. This chain uses TRBV7-9 with TRBJ1-2, with 7 nucleotides matching TRBD1. The J segment lost 2 bases and the V segment lost 4 bases, leaving 4 bases of the junction unmatched. The CDR3 consists of 14 residues. Germline V gene data show CDR1 as SEHNR and CDR2 as FQNEAQ (reference sequence). This chain's CDR3 is CASSWGTENYGYTF. CDR3 coding DNA: TGTGCCAGCAGCTGGGGGACAGAGAACTATGGCTACACCTTC.

The chain couples TRBV2 to TRBJ1-2; 10 nucleotides match TRBD1. Looked up from germline, CDR1 is SNHLY and CDR2 is FYNNEI. This CDR3 comprises 12 residues. With V trimmed by 9 bases and J by 7 bases, 5 bases remained unmatched. CDR3 protein: CASWDRGRGYTF. CDR3 DNA sequence: TGTGCCAGTTGGGACAGGGGCCGTGGCTACACCTTC. Variable domain in full (rest from reference TRBV2 and TRBJ1-2): EPEVTQTPSHQVTQMGQEVILRCVPISNHLYFYWYRQILGQKVEFLVSFYNNEISEKSEIFDDQFSVERPDGSNFTLKIRSTKLEDSAMYFCASWDRGRGYTFGSGTRLTVV.

The chain has TRBV4-1 and TRBJ2-2; possible D gene TRBD2, 6 bases. This CDR3 is built from 15 residues. Trimming removed 0 bases from V and 5 bases from J, with 10 bases in between. Looked up from germline, CDR1 is MGHRA and CDR2 is YSYEKL. CDR3 residues: CASSQEGLATGELFF. The CDR3 DNA reads TGCGCCAGCAGCCAAGAAGGTCTAGCGACCGGGGAGCTGTTTTTT.

This clone is a singleton in its sample. The chain is built from TRBV5-1 and TRBJ1-6; TRBD1 matches 9 bases. J gave up 6 bases and V 0 bases, and 7 bases lay outside the gene matches. CDR1 is SGHRS and CDR2 is YFSETQ in the germline V gene. This CDR3 has 17 residues. This chain's CDR3 is CASSLARQGGSNSPLHF. The CDR3 region has the DNA TGCGCCAGCAGCTTGGCTCGACAGGGGGGTAGTAATTCACCCCTCCACTTT.

The V and J genes are TRBV7-8 and TRBJ2-4, with a tentative D call TRBD1 (6 bases). CDR3 size: 18 residues. The germline CDR1 and CDR2 sequences are SGHVS and FQNEAQ. V was clipped by 5 bases and J by 3 bases, with 23 bases between them. CDR3 DNA: TGTGCCAGCAGCCCCTCTCCCGTGACAGGTGCTATCAAAAACATTCAGTACTTC. This codes for CASSPSPVTGAIKNIQYF. The whole variable domain, filled in from reference TRBV7-8 and TRBJ2-4, reads GAGVSQSPRYKVAKRGQDVALRCDPISGHVSLFWYQQALGQGPEFLTYFQNEAQLDKSGLPSDRFFAERPEGSVSTLKIQRTQQEDSAVYLCASSPSPVTGAIKNIQYFGAGTRLSVL.

This chain connects TRBV25-1 to TRBJ1-6; 7 nucleotides line up with TRBD1. The germline V gene has CDR1 MGHDK and CDR2 SYGVNS. The length of the CDR3 is 18 residues. Trimming at V came to 2 bases and at J to 3 bases, leaving 10 bases not matched to a gene. As DNA, the CDR3 is TGTGCCAGCAGTGAAGGGGCAGGGGGTATACACTATAATTCACCCCTCCACTTT. Translation gives CASSEGAGGIHYNSPLHF. Together with reference TRBV25-1 and TRBJ1-6, the CDR3 gives the full variable domain: EADIYQTPRYLVIGTGKKITLECSQTMGHDKMYWYQQDPGMELHLIHYSYGVNSTEKGDLSSESTVSRIRTEHFPLTLESARPSHTSQYLCASSEGAGGIHYNSPLHFGNGTRLTVT.